Each of the 17 T cell receptor beta chains below was sequenced from the same sample in a study of identifying expanded T cells in peripheral blood (dated by TCRdb to the late 2010s). Receptor libraries were prepared by the immunoSEQ multiplex PCR assay. TCRdb stores this immuneACCESS table with in-frame sequences only. Part of the clones is absent; in the studies checked, under half of the shortfall reflects unresolved V genes, and no reason is known for the rest. This sample has about 89,000 clones in its table, and approximately 83% of those were observed once. The ten largest clonotypes hold roughly 5.9% of the sample. The sequencing input was blood. The receptors here all came from a person aged 18 to 75 in good health.

The V and J genes are TRBV11-2 and TRBJ1-3; weak D call: TRBD1 (5 bases). This CDR3 is built from 14 residues. V shed 4 bases and J shed 0 bases, with 7 bases lying between them. Germline V gives CDR1 SGHAT, CDR2 FQNNGV. CDR3 in amino acids: CASSSGSSGNTIYF. CDR3 in DNA: TGTGCCAGCAGCTCAGGGAGCTCTGGAAACACCATATATTTT.

This clone was picked up one time. This chain joins TRBV7-9 and TRBJ1-5; 9 bases are shared with TRBD1. V dropped 2 bases and J dropped 3; count of bases not matched to a gene: 5. The CDR3 contains 16 residues. CDR1 is SEHNR, CDR2 FQNEAQ, per germline (reference sequence). The CDR3 coding sequence is TGTGCCAGCAGCTTATATGGACAGGGGTACAATCAGCCCCAGCATTTT. Protein sequence: CASSLYGQGYNQPQHF.

The V and J genes are TRBV7-2 and TRBJ2-5, with no clear D. Germline CDR1 reads SGHTA; CDR2 reads FQGNSA. Trimming took 2 bases from V and 4 from J, leaving 8 bases between them. This CDR3 region has 13 residues. CDR3 coding DNA: TGTGCCAGCAGCTTAACAGTTCTAGAGACCCAGTACTTC. Protein: CASSLTVLETQYF.

As regards this clone: The limits of the CDR3 on the DNA are not certain, so only TCRdb's listed CDR3 is given. This chain's CDR3 is CASILGGSSYEQYF. This chain links TRBV28 with TRBJ2-7; no DNA check was done on the table's D call, TRBD2. The germline gives CDR1 MDHEN, CDR2 SYDVKM. The length of the CDR3 is 14 amino acids, counting both ends.

The rearrangement links TRBV10-3 to TRBJ1-6, with 9 bases identical to TRBD1. The V gene's germline CDR1 is ENHRY and CDR2 SYGVKD. V was clipped by 6 bases and J by 7 bases; unmatched bases: 4. The CDR3 runs to 14 residues. The CDR3 loop is CAISRDRVNSPLHF. CDR3 coding DNA: TGTGCCATCAGCCGGGACAGGGTGAATTCACCCCTCCACTTT.

The chain joins TRBV5-1 to TRBJ2-2, with a possible D match to TRBD1 (5 bases). The CDR3 is made up of 14 amino acids. Germline CDR1 reads SGHRS; CDR2 reads YFSETQ. V lost 0 bases to trimming and J lost 4 bases, with 7 bases between them. The CDR3 DNA is TGCGCCAGCAGCTTGGGACAGTTCACCGGGGAGCTGTTTTTT. Amino acid sequence: CASSLGQFTGELFF.

The J gene is TRBJ1-4, the V gene TRBV29-1; 7 bases map to TRBD1. CDR3 length equals 12 residues. Germline CDR1 SQVTM, CDR2 ANQGSEA. With V trimmed by 7 bases and J by 5 bases, 4 bases remained unmatched. The CDR3 DNA sequence: TGCAGCGGTGGGACAGCGAATGAAAAACTGTTTTTT. It translates to CSGGTANEKLFF.

This sequence joins TRBV28 and TRBJ1-6; 8 bases are a match to TRBD1. Losses at the gene ends were 4 bases for V and 9 bases for J; bases not matched to a gene: 8. This CDR3 spans 15 amino acids. CDR1 is MDHEN and CDR2 is SYDVKM in the germline V gene. The CDR3 DNA reads TGTGCCAGCAGTTCCGCGGGACAGGCCCCTTCACCCCTCCACTTT. Translated: CASSSAGQAPSPLHF.

This rearrangement joins TRBV13 to TRBJ1-1; D might be TRBD1 (5 bases). In germline, CDR1 is PRHDT, CDR2 FYEKMQ (reference sequence). V gave up 0 bases and J gave up 1 base, with 9 bases separating them. CDR3 size: 15 residues. Here the CDR3 DNA reads TGTGCCAGCAGCTTAGGGTACGGGACGAACACTGAAGCTTTCTTT. Its translation is CASSLGYGTNTEAFF.

The chain is built from TRBV18 and TRBJ1-1, with TRBD1 as a possible D gene (5 bases). There are 17 residues in the CDR3. The germline CDR1 and CDR2 sequences are KGHSH and LQKENI. V was shortened by 2 bases and J by 1 base, with 17 bases between the two germline ends. The CDR3 DNA follows: TGTGCCAGCTCACCAACACCTCGGGGACCGTCGAACACTGAAGCTTTCTTT. Its translation: CASSPTPRGPSNTEAFF.

This clone was detected once. The chain has TRBV4-3 and TRBJ1-4; D call uncertain. V lost 0 bases, J lost 11 bases, and 7 bases lay in between. This CDR3 region has 12 residues. Germline V gene sequence: CDR1 LGHNA, CDR2 YSLEER. CDR3 amino acids: CASSQDLRKLFF. In DNA, the CDR3 is TGCGCCAGCAGCCAAGATTTAAGGAAACTGTTTTTT.

The gene calls are TRBV6-6 and TRBJ1-1, with D possibly TRBD1 on 6 matching bases. V lost 8 bases and J lost 5, with 18 bases in between. The length of the CDR3 is 14 residues. The germline V gene has CDR1 MNHNY and CDR2 SVGAGI (reference sequence). The CDR3 loop reads CASRFSGEQTEAFF. CDR3 nucleotide sequence: TGTGCCAGCCGCTTTTCAGGGGAGCAAACTGAAGCTTTCTTT.

The chain couples TRBV18 to TRBJ1-1, with 8 bases fitting TRBD1. The J segment lost 0 bases and the V segment lost 5 bases, leaving 8 bases of the junction unmatched. CDR1 is KGHSH, CDR2 LQKENI, per germline. This CDR3 comprises 16 residues. In nucleotides, the CDR3 is TGTGCCAGCTCAATAACAGGGGGTAGCATGAACACTGAAGCTTTCTTT. Translated, it gives CASSITGGSMNTEAFF. The variable domain in full, with the rest retrieved from reference TRBV18 and TRBJ1-1, is NAGVMQNPRHLVRRRGQEARLRCSPMKGHSHVYWYRQLPEEGLKFMVYLQKENIIDESGMPKERFSAEFPKEGPSILRIQQVVRGDSAAYFCASSITGGSMNTEAFFGQGTRLTVV.

The V call is TRBV11-3, the J call TRBJ2-5; D is unclear. The V gene lost 7 bases and the J gene lost 2 bases, with 8 bases spanning the gap. This CDR3 region has 12 residues. Germline loops: CDR1 SGHNT, CDR2 YENEEA. DNA for the CDR3: TGTGCCAGCACAACAGCACAAGAGACCCAGTACTTC. It specifies CASTTAQETQYF.

V gene TRBV10-3 combines with J gene TRBJ1-2; 7 bases fit TRBD1. The CDR3 contains 11 residues. Germline V gene sequence: CDR1 ENHRY, CDR2 SYGVKD. Germline trimming cut 10 bases from V and 8 bases from J; bases unmatched to any gene: 7. The CDR3 coding sequence is TGTGCCAGCGGCAGGGGGGACGGCTACACCTTC. This gives the protein CASGRGDGYTF.

Notes on this clone: The junction shows a germline mismatch at one end, possibly a read error. Here the CDR3 DNA reads TGTGCCAGCAGCGCGGGGGACGGCAGGCTCTTT. Its translation: CASSAGDGRLF. This chain uses TRBV5-4 with TRBJ1-1; D is perhaps TRBD1 (5 bases). The CDR3 length is 11 residues. The germline CDR1 and CDR2 sequences are SGHNT and YYREEE (reference sequence).

This chain joins TRBV4-3 and TRBJ2-3; D remains unclear. Germline lookup yields CDR1 LGHNA and CDR2 YSLEER. This CDR3 is built from 15 residues. V lost 0 bases to trimming and J lost 2 bases, with 9 bases between them. CDR3 coding DNA: TGCGCCAGCAGCCAAGATTTGTTTAACACAGATACGCAGTATTTT. It translates to CASSQDLFNTDTQYF.